The clone carrying this TCR beta chain was found many times. This record belongs to a study of neurological immune-mediated disorders. Time point meaning: technical triplicate 2. Deletions cut 6 bases from V and 5 bases from J, with 7 bases between. This CDR3 region has 12 residues. TCRdb called the 5' RACE reads again in MiXCR, with one record for every CDR3 protein. The data show more than 30,000 distinct CDR3 sequences, about an eighth seen once. This chain links TRBV12-3 or TRBV12-4 with TRBJ2-2; the D gene is possibly TRBD2 (5 bases). The sequencing sample was made of CD4+ T cells from blood. This sequence was found in a female donor with HTLV-1-associated myelopathy (HAM/TSP). In DNA form, the CDR3 reads TGTGCCAGCAGGGGCGGGACCGGGGAGCTGTTTTTT. It is translated as CASRGGTGELFF.